This TCR beta chain came from a study of PD-1 blockade in classical Hodgkin lymphoma. Study-wide results and caveats: CD8+ TCR diversity did not rise significantly by C4D1, unlike CD4+. The origin of the repertoire differences remains undefined, with disease activity or prior therapy as possible causes. Those achieving complete response showed baseline diversity like newly diagnosed patients. Reported findings placed baseline TCR diversity lower in newly diagnosed patients (compared with healthy donors).

A word on this clone: What it binds is unknown.

Each patient experienced a relapse that followed autologous stem cell transplantation, and brentuximab vedotin exposure varied. The protocol was immunoSEQ multiplex PCR, while the TCRdb copy is restricted to in-frame clones and leaves out a portion. In the table there are more than 20,000 clones, around two thirds of which are singletons. CDR1 MDHEN and CDR2 SYDVKM come from the germline V gene. There are 16 residues in the CDR3. V was clipped by 3 bases and J by 12 bases; unmatched bases: 14. This clonotype was obtained from a human donor with classical Hodgkin lymphoma. The sequencing used peripheral blood mononuclear cells (PBMCs), collected before the second cycle of nivolumab. V usage is TRBV28 and J usage is TRBJ1-1, with 12 bases aligning to TRBD1. The CDR3 coding sequence is TGTGCCAGCAGTTTGAGTGGGACAGGGGGCTTTCAGATAACTTTCTTT. It translates to CASSLSGTGGFQITFF.